The present TCR beta chain was sequenced within a study of early T cells in non-severe SARS-CoV-2 infection. The wider study: From unsorted whole blood, bulk RNA was sequenced, and the chains remained unpaired.

The TCR library protocol attached unique molecular identifiers to the individual cDNA molecules. TCRdb recomputed calls from the 5' RACE reads with MiXCR, one row per CDR3 protein. The table has more than 35,000 distinct CDR3 sequences, around a tenth seen once; the top ten hold 21%. Losses at the gene ends were 3 bases for V and 3 bases for J; bases not matched to a gene: 5. The CDR3 sequence is 15 residues long. The germline gives CDR1 MDHEN, CDR2 SYDVKM. Sequences were obtained from whole blood. The source of this sequence is an adult who was a healthcare worker with PCR-confirmed SARS-CoV-2 infection or an uninfected control (not recorded which). The chain uses TRBV28 and TRBJ1-5; 7 nucleotides align to TRBD1. This CDR3 reads CASSFSDRVNQPQHF. The CDR3 nucleotides read TGTGCCAGCAGTTTCTCCGACAGGGTCAATCAGCCCCAGCATTTT.